Presented here are 14 T cell receptor beta chains from one specimen sequenced in a study of regulatory T cells in long-lasting Graves disease. Described time point: persistent/refractory GD, antithyroid drugs over 5 years with positive TRAb. PBMCs were the source of the RNA used for TCR sequencing. Building of the TCR beta libraries involved iRepertoire HTBI primers and Arm-PCR of CDR3 regions. MiXCR, run by TCRdb on the multiplex PCR reads, gives a single entry per CDR3 protein. Here the sample spans 400,000 to 500,000 distinct CDR3 sequences, around a fifth being singletons. The sequencing here drew on peripheral blood mononuclear cells (PBMCs), taken when the disease was refractory, from a patient treated with antithyroid drugs. Receptors originate from a female donor with Graves disease.

As concerns this clonotype: Just one base apart from a much larger clone, this may be a read error. V usage is TRBV20-1 and J usage is TRBJ2-5; TRBD2 matches 7 bases. CDR1 and CDR2 from the germline V gene are DFQATT and SNEGSKA (reference sequence). This CDR3 has 15 residues. For the CDR3, the DNA is TGCAGTGCTATTAGAGGAGGGACTAAGCAAGAGGCCCAGTACTTC. It is translated as CSAIRGGTKQEAQYF.

This clonotype was counted at least ten times. The chain couples TRBV28 to TRBJ2-7; 8 positions match TRBD1. After removal of 4 bases from V and 9 bases from J, the junction contained 8 bases not matched to a gene. There are 13 residues in the CDR3. Germline CDR1 MDHEN, CDR2 SYDVKM. CDR3 DNA: TGTGCCAGCAGTTCGGACAGGGAAAATGGGCAGTACTTC. Residues: CASSSDRENGQYF.

The V and J genes are TRBV7-2 and TRBJ1-1; D may be TRBD1 (5 bases). The CDR3 extends over 14 amino acids. V was clipped by 2 bases and J by 4 bases, with 11 bases between them. The germline V gene has CDR1 SGHTA and CDR2 FQGNSA. The CDR3 reads CASSLIGVGTEAFF. The CDR3, as DNA: TGTGCCAGCAGCTTAATAGGGGTGGGCACTGAAGCTTTCTTT.

This clonotype showed up just a few times. The chain has TRBV7-2 and TRBJ2-2; TRBD2 matches at 11 bases. CDR1 and CDR2 from the germline V gene are SGHTA and FQGNSA. This CDR3 region has 17 residues. Trimming at V came to 5 bases and at J to 3 bases, leaving 8 bases not matched to a gene. CDR3 protein: CASSPGPLAGDTGELFF. CDR3 sequence (DNA): TGTGCCAGCAGCCCAGGGCCACTAGCGGGGGACACCGGGGAGCTGTTTTTT.

Ten or more counts support this clonotype. This chain links TRBV12-3 or TRBV12-4 with TRBJ1-1, with D unresolved. CDR3 length: 12 amino acids. V was pared by 2 bases and J by 7 bases, with 8 bases between. Here the CDR3 DNA reads TGTGCCAGCAGTTTAATAGGGAATGAAGCTTTCTTT. Translating it yields CASSLIGNEAFF.

This clonotype was observed at least ten times. The rearrangement uses TRBV28 and TRBJ2-7, with 7 bases aligning to TRBD2. V dropped 7 bases and J dropped 3; count of bases not matched to a gene: 12. The CDR3 contains 15 residues. CDR1 and CDR2 (germline): MDHEN, SYDVKM. CDR3 coding DNA: TGTGCCAGCAATGAACCTGGGACGGGGGGCTACGAGCAGTACTTC. Translated, it gives CASNEPGTGGYEQYF.

This clonotype has a handful of counts. This chain connects TRBV11-2 to TRBJ1-1, with D unclear. Per germline, CDR1 SGHAT and CDR2 FQNNGV. Trimming took off 5 bases at V and 7 bases at J, with 17 bases between the two ends. The CDR3 extends over 14 amino acids. The CDR3, as DNA: TGTGCCAGCAGCCTGCATGCCAGGAATGTTGAAGCTTTCTTT. Amino acid sequence: CASSLHARNVEAFF.

This clonotype has at least ten counts. A junction end diverges from the germline sequence, so it may reflect a read error. The chain uses TRBV27 and TRBJ1-4; weak D call: TRBD1 (5 bases). Per germline, CDR1 MNHEY and CDR2 SMNVEV (reference sequence). CDR3 length equals 13 residues. CDR3: CASSQDRDEKLFF. CDR3 in DNA: TGCGCCAGCAGCCAAGATCGGGACGAAAAACTGTTTTTT.

This clonotype was seen ten or more times. The V call is TRBV6-1, the J call TRBJ1-2; D gene uncertain. The CDR3 runs 13 residues. V lost 8 bases to trimming and J lost 6 bases, with 16 bases between them. Germline V gene lookup returns CDR1 MNHNS and CDR2 SASEGT. The CDR3, as DNA: TGTGCCAGCCTTGGGCGGGTCATGAATGGCTACACCTTC. It codes for CASLGRVMNGYTF.

The chain carries TRBV5-4 and TRBJ2-6, with D possibly matching TRBD1 (6 bases). V shed 2 bases and J shed 4 bases, with 13 bases lying between them. From germline, CDR1 is SGHNT and CDR2 YYREEE (reference sequence). The CDR3 loop spans 16 amino acids. The CDR3 nucleotides read TGTGCCAGCAGCTTTTTCAGGGGCGCCGGGGCCAACGTCCTGACTTTC. Protein: CASSFFRGAGANVLTF.

This clonotype has more than one count but fewer than ten. V gene TRBV19 combines with J gene TRBJ2-2; 7 bases are a match to TRBD1. Trimming at V came to 7 bases and at J to 5 bases, leaving 7 bases not matched to a gene. The CDR3 covers 14 residues. The V gene's germline CDR1 is LNHDA and CDR2 SQIVND (reference sequence). DNA for the CDR3: TGTGCCAGTACCCGAGGGGGCCGAACCGGGGAGCTGTTTTTT. Its translation is CASTRGGRTGELFF.

In its sample, this clonotype was seen a few times. The V and J genes are TRBV12-3 or TRBV12-4 and TRBJ2-1, with D maybe TRBD2 (5 bases). The CDR3 length is 12 residues. Trimming took 1 base from V and 9 from J, leaving 7 bases between them. The CDR3 sequence is CASSLGLAEQFF. DNA for the CDR3: TGTGCCAGCAGTTTAGGGCTAGCTGAGCAGTTCTTC.

Here the CDR3 reads CASSPNDRAAGNTIYF. Here the CDR3 DNA reads TGTGCCAGCAGCCCAAATGACAGGGCGGCCGGAAACACCATATATTTT. This chain uses TRBV27 with TRBJ1-3; TRBD1 aligns across 7 bases. The CDR3 covers 16 residues. The J segment lost 4 bases and the V segment lost 6 bases, leaving 12 bases of the junction unmatched. The germline CDR1 and CDR2 sequences are MNHEY and SMNVEV (reference sequence).

This chain links TRBV6-5 with TRBJ1-3; no firm D call. V lost 4 bases to trimming and J lost 1 base, with 14 bases between them. From germline, CDR1 is MNHEY and CDR2 SVGAGI. The CDR3 is 16 amino acids. The CDR3 loop is CASSSPAGRSGNTIYF. CDR3 nucleotide sequence: TGTGCCAGCAGTTCCCCGGCGGGAAGATCTGGAAACACCATATATTTT.